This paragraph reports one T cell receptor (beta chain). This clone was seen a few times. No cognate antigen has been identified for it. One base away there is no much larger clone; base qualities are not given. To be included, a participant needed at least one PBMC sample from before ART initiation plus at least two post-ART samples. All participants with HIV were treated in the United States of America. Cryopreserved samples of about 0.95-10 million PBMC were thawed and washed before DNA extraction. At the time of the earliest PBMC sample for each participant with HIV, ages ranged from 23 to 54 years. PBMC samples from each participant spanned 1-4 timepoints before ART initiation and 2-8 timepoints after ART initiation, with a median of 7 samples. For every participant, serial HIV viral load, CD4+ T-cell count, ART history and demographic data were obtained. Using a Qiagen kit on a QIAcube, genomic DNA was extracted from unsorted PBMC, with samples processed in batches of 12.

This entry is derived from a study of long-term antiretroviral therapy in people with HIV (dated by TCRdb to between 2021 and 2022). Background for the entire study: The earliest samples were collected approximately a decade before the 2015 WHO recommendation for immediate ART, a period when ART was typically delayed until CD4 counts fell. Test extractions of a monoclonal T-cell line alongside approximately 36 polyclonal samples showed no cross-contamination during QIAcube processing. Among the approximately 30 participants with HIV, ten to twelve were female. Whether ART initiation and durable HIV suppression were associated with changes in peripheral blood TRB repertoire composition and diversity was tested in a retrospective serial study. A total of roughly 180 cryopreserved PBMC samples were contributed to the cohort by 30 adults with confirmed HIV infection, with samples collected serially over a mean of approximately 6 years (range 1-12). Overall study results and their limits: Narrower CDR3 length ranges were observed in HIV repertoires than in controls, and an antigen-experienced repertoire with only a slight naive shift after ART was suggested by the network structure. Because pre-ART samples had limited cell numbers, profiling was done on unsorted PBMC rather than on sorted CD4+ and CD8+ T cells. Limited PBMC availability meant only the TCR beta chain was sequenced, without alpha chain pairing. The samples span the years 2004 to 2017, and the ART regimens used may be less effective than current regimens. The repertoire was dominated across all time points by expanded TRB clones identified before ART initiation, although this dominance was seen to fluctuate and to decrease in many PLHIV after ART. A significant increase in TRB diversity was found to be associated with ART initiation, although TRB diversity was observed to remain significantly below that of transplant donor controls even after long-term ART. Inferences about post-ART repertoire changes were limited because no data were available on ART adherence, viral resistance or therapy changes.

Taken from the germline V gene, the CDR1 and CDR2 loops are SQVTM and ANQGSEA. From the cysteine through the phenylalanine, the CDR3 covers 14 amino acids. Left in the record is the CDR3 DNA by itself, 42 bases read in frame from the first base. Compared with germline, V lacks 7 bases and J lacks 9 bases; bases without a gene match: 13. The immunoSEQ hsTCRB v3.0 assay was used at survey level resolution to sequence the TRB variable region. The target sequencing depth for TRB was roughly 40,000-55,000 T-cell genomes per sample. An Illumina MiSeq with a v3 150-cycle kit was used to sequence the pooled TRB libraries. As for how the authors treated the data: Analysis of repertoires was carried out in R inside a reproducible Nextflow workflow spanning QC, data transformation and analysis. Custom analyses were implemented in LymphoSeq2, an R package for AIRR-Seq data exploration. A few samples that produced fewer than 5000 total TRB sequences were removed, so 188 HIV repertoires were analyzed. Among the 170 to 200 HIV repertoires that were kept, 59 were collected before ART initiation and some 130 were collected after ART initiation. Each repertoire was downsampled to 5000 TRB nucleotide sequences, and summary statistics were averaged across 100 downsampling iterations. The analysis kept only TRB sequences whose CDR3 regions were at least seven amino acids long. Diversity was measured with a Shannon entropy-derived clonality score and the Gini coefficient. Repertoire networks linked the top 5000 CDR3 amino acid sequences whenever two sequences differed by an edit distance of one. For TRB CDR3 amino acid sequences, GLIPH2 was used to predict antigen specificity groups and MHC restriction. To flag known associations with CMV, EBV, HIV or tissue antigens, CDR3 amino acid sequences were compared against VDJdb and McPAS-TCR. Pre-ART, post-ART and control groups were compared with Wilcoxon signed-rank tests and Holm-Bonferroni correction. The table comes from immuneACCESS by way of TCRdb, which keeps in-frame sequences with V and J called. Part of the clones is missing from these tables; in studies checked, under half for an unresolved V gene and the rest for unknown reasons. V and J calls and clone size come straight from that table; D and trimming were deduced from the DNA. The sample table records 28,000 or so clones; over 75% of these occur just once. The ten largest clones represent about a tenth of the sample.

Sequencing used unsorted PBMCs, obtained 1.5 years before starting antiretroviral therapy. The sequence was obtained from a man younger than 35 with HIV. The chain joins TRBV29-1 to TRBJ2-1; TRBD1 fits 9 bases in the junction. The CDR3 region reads CSAERRDRVGEQFF. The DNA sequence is TGCAGCGCCGAGCGCCGGGACAGGGTAGGTGAGCAGTTCTTC.